This TCR beta chain stems from a study of blood T cell repertoires in COVID-19 (dated by TCRdb to 2020 to 2022). About the full investigation: The collaborator samples originated in the United States, Italy and Spain and spanned the acute and convalescent phases of COVID-19. The repertoires were made available in a free public database intended to serve as a resource for research on the immune response to SARS-CoV-2. Nearly every sample came with metadata listing a de-identified subject ID, COVID-19 status, age in years and sex. Deeply sampled blood TCRbeta repertoires from subjects exposed to, actively infected with, or recovered from COVID-19 were included in the dataset. The prospective study material was composed of cDNA or gDNA derived from T cells, B-cell-depleted T cells, or PBMCs. Samples were obtained from the ongoing ImmuneRACE study (first 160 participants) and from 1,254 subjects provided by 6 global collaborators. HLA class I and class II types, where available, came from metadata supplied by the sample provider rather than from assay-based typing. Summary of the overall study and its limitations: Clinical and demographic metadata were provided uncurated, with the amount varying by source and participant.

The immunoSEQ Assay, a bias-controlled multiplex PCR, was used to amplify TCRbeta CDR3 regions from genomic DNA. The paper's data handling went like this. The number of nucleated cells in each sample was estimated from the amplification of reference gene primers within the assay. To quantify the absolute abundance of each unique TCRbeta CDR3 rearrangement, sequence reads were collapsed and filtered. Productive Simpson clonality was computed per sample as the square root of Simpson's diversity index over productive rearrangements. Not all clones reach the TCRdb copy of this immuneACCESS table, which keeps in-frame sequences only. Checked studies attribute under half of the gap to unresolved V genes and leave the rest unexplained. V, J and clone size reflect that table, while D and trimming were determined from the DNA. This sample comprises a few hundred thousand clones, around 87% of them detected only once. The ten most abundant clones make up about 2.1% of the sample.

The collaborating institutions used their own protocols to collect whole blood in K2EDTA tubes. For TCRbeta analysis, collaborator samples were shipped as frozen whole blood, as isolated PBMCs, or as DNA extracted from either sample type. Of note for this clone: What antigen it recognizes has not been identified. It has no much larger one-base neighbor in the sample; base qualities were not kept.

CDR1 SGDLS and CDR2 YYNGEE are derived from the germline V gene. Deletion took 0 bases off V and 1 base off J, with a span of 10 bases between the germline ends. The CDR3, from cysteine to phenylalanine, totals 15 residues. Only the CDR3 DNA stays, 45 bases, in frame from base 1. The chain employs TRBV9 and TRBJ2-5; TRBD2 is a weak D gene call, 5 bases matching. The TCR was taken from a woman between 50 and 59 years old with acute or convalescent COVID-19. The sample consisted of peripheral blood. The DNA reads as follows: TGTGCCAGCAGCGTAGTATCGCGGGCCCAAGAGACCCAGTACTTC. The resulting protein is CASSVVSRAQETQYF.